This T cell receptor beta chain came from a study of CD8+CD57+ T cells in acquired aplastic anemia. Overall study context: Isolated CD4+ and CD8+ cells, once sorted, yielded DNA averaging roughly 3.4 ug.

Genomic DNA provided the template from which TCR beta VDJ and CDR3 profiles were obtained. MiXCR was run by TCRdb on the reads, yielding one entry per CDR3 protein. The profile covers around 150,000 distinct CDR3 sequences, with about 50% appearing a single time and about 30% taken by the ten largest. Study outcomes and limitations: Common to patients and controls were roughly 30 CD8+ CDR3 sequences.

For sequencing, patients were chosen who had shown expansion of CD8+CD57+ cells by flow cytometry. By the time of blood sampling, patients had still received no therapy. Only one count was recorded for this clonotype. Its antigen is still unknown. Sequencing was performed on sorted CD4+, CD8+, or CD8+CD57+ T cells (not recorded which) from PBMCs. This TCR was sampled from a human donor with aplastic anemia.

The CDR3 loop reads CASSLAEPAVYEQYF. The CDR3 region has the DNA TGTGCCAGCAGCTTAGCGGAGCCAGCGGTCTACGAGCAGTACTTC. The rearrangement uses TRBV7-6 and TRBJ2-7, with D possibly matching TRBD2 (5 bases). Trimming cost V 0 bases and J 3 bases, with 12 bases left between them. The CDR3 is made up of 15 amino acids. CDR1 is SGHVS, CDR2 FNYEAQ, per germline.